Listed below are T cell receptor beta chains from one sample, sequenced in a study of CD8 T cells in Susac syndrome. One entry per CDR3 protein, called by TCRdb with MiXCR from the immunoSEQ multiplex PCR reads. The top ten hold around 0.18% of the sample, which has about 300,000 distinct CDR3 sequences, around nine tenths seen once. Sequenced sample: CD8+ T cells from PBMCs. These receptor sequences come from a human donor with multiple sclerosis. CDR3s leave out the opening cysteine and the closing phenylalanine or tryptophan. The order of the fields is V gene, CDR3 protein.

>TRBV24-1
ATSDSGTSGGLVTNEQF
>TRBV29-1
SVGLGEGSAF
>TRBV6-5
ASSSHRWDTEAF
>TRBV7-9
ASSSLRSYNEQF
>TRBV27
ASAEDRSINQPQH
>TRBV4-1
ASSQGLAGWRDTQY
>TRBV6-2/TRBV6-3
ASSAGRWSEQY
>TRBV20-1
SATTGTQPQH
>TRBV29-1
SAPTGGAYGYT
>TRBV7-2
ASSLRDGRPLEQY
>TRBV7-2
ASSWGAYVDNEQF
>TRBV3-1
ASSQGHIQETQY
>TRBV6-2/TRBV6-3
ASSPQGGRYEQY
>TRBV4-3
ASSSGTGVTGELF
>TRBV4-3
ASSQEPYPISYEQY
>TRBV20-1
SARDRASASYEQY
>TRBV7-9
ASSSLRGGGAQH
>TRBV29-1
SVLWQY
>TRBV5-4
ASRFTGGRETQY
>TRBV29-1
SVEPPGRETQY
>TRBV9
ASSASGGAPYEQY
>TRBV4-2
ASSQDPGLAYEQY
>TRBV7-9
ASSGEGRGPIMNTEAF
>TRBV28
ASRPTLAGSTDTQY
>TRBV13
ASSARGVSGELF
>TRBV6-2/TRBV6-3
ASSYLGQGVNEQF
>TRBV7-9
ASSSPFGAYEQY
>TRBV27
ASSPLSDTDTQY
>TRBV6-4
ASSDERGAPNEQF
>TRBV2
ASSADPSSYNSPLH
>TRBV19
ASTHQIGNTEAF
>TRBV12-3/TRBV12-4
ASFNQGAQDYGYT
>TRBV27
ASSLSVAFRYEQY
>TRBV14
ASTQAVGTGELF
>TRBV29-1
SVVMLLFEDYEQY
>TRBV2
ASSWDRGEDTQY
>TRBV19
ATSSGTVSYNEQF
>TRBV29-1
SVGRGQGGYEQY
>TRBV19
ASSVISGPVYNEQF
>TRBV4-1
ASSRGATEAF
>TRBV3-1
ASSAPEREAGTDTQY
>TRBV5-6
ASSPSPPGTLKGNNEQF
>TRBV20-1
SASLGRNTGELF
>TRBV12-3/TRBV12-4
ASSSWDSTDTQY
>TRBV24-1
ATSATGTGAYEQY
>TRBV30
AWSKSIGGADEQY
>TRBV12-5
ASGSTKGGQETQY
>TRBV5-1
ASSLPLAGAYNEQF
>TRBV11-2
ASSHSPTMDEQY
>TRBV5-1
ASSLSSTGAVVTQY
>TRBV12-3/TRBV12-4
ASTWGRDVDEQY
>TRBV11-1
ASSSPSWGGTGIGTGELF
>TRBV5-6
ASSRTRRDRGQHDYYEQY
>TRBV5-8
ASGDRESHEQY
>TRBV4-2
ASSQDRQGAEYT
>TRBV29-1
SVGRAYHEQY
>TRBV2
ASRGTDPLFNYGYT
>TRBV21-1
ASSKRGDREVNIQY
>TRBV27
ASTSLSFGGYNEQF
>TRBV30
AWSQGRSGSSYEQY